The rows below give T cell receptor beta chains drawn from one sample of a study of PD-L1 blockade in urothelial cancer. The table came from immunoSEQ multiplex PCR; TCRdb's copy has only in-frame clones and leaves some out. The sample records tens of thousands of clones, around 88% being singletons. Here the sequenced sample was PBMCs, taken around atezolizumab (anti-PD-L1) treatment. Receptors originate from a man aged 55 to 70 with urothelial cancer. Both conserved end residues are part of each CDR3. Each record gives: D gene, clone size, V gene, CDR3 length, J gene, CDR3 DNA, CDR3 protein. A D gene is named only where the DNA matches it firmly. Clone size is given for some rows only: seen once, a few or many times, or a class if the clone is expanded.

TRBD1,NA,TRBV5-4,14,TRBJ1-4,TGTGCCAGCAGCCTACAGGGGGTGTACGAAAAACTGTTTTTT,CASSLQGVYEKLFF
TRBD1,NA,TRBV28,12,TRBJ1-4,TGTGCCAGCAGCTGGGACAGAGAAAAACTGTTTTTT,CASSWDREKLFF
NA,NA,TRBV18,18,TRBJ1-3,TGTGCCAGCTCACCACAACGGGCATCAACCGGCGGGGGAAACACCATATATTTT,CASSPQRASTGGGNTIYF
TRBD1,NA,TRBV10-1,15,TRBJ2-7,TGCGCCAGCAGCTTAGGGACAGGGGGCCCCTACGAGCAGTACTTC,CASSLGTGGPYEQYF
NA,NA,TRBV5-6,19,TRBJ1-4,TGTGCCAGCAGCCATTCTCGGGTCCGGAAAGTAGGGGATAATGAAAAACTGTTTTTT,CASSHSRVRKVGDNEKLFF
NA,NA,TRBV9,12,TRBJ2-3,TGTGCCAGCAGCGTTCTTCCAGATACGCAGTATTTT,CASSVLPDTQYF
NA,NA,TRBV30,13,TRBJ2-7,TGTGCCTGGGACAGACGGGCCTCCTACGAGCAGTACTTC,CAWDRRASYEQYF
NA,NA,TRBV19,15,TRBJ2-7,TGTGCCAGTAGTCGGTCGGGGTTAGCCAACTACGAGCAGTACTTC,CASSRSGLANYEQYF
NA,NA,TRBV7-3,13,TRBJ2-3,TGTGCCAGCAGCCCTAGAAACACAGATACGCAGTATTTT,CASSPRNTDTQYF
TRBD2,NA,TRBV7-2,17,TRBJ2-2,TGTGCCAGCAGCTTTCCTAGCGGGGGGGCCCGCACCGGGGAGCTGTTTTTT,CASSFPSGGARTGELFF
NA,NA,TRBV4-1,16,TRBJ1-5,TGCGCCAGCAGCCCGGACACCCTTTATAGCAATCAGCCCCAGCATTTT,CASSPDTLYSNQPQHF
TRBD1,NA,TRBV5-1,14,TRBJ2-2,TGCGCCAGCAGATTACAGGGGGCGCTTGGGGAGCTGTTTTTT,CASRLQGALGELFF
NA,NA,TRBV4-3,14,TRBJ1-1,TGCGCCAGCAGCCAACAGGGTATGAACACTGAAGCTTTCTTT,CASSQQGMNTEAFF
NA,few,TRBV11-3,16,TRBJ2-1,TGTGCCAGCAGCTTAATTAGGGGTCCGTCCTACAATGAGCAGTTCTTC,CASSLIRGPSYNEQFF
TRBD1,NA,TRBV30,15,TRBJ2-7,TGTGCCTGGGCCGTCCCCGGGACAGCGTTCTACGAGCAGTACTTC,CAWAVPGTAFYEQYF
TRBD1,NA,TRBV28,16,TRBJ2-3,TGTGCCAGCAGGCCTGACGGGACAGGGATTTCAGATACGCAGTATTTT,CASRPDGTGISDTQYF
NA,NA,TRBV6-5,15,TRBJ1-1,TGTGCCAGCAGATCACAGGGTCTCGGGGACACTGAAGCTTTCTTT,CASRSQGLGDTEAFF
TRBD1,NA,TRBV7-2,14,TRBJ1-2,TGTGCCAGCAGCTTACCAGGGGGTCACTATGGCTACACCTTC,CASSLPGGHYGYTF
NA,NA,TRBV4-3,14,TRBJ2-5,TGCGCCAGCAGCCAAGGGAGATTCCAAGAGACCCAGTACTTC,CASSQGRFQETQYF
TRBD1,NA,TRBV28,16,TRBJ1-2,TGTGCCAGCAGTTTAAGCCAGGCAGGGGGAAACTATGGCTACACCTTC,CASSLSQAGGNYGYTF
NA,NA,TRBV5-4,15,TRBJ2-1,TGTGCCAGCAGCTTACAGCGGGCCTCCTACAATGAGCAGTTCTTC,CASSLQRASYNEQFF
NA,NA,TRBV4-1,16,TRBJ2-7,TGCGCCAGCAGCCAAGATCGGGCGGGGATCTCCTACGAGCAGTACTTC,CASSQDRAGISYEQYF
NA,NA,TRBV7-6,15,TRBJ2-3,TGTGCCAGCAGCTTATATTCCAAAGCCACAGATACGCAGTATTTT,CASSLYSKATDTQYF
TRBD1,NA,TRBV6-5,13,TRBJ1-1,TGTGCCAGCAGTGCCAGGGGGTACACTGAAGCTTTCTTT,CASSARGYTEAFF
NA,few,TRBV2,15,TRBJ1-1,TGTGCCAGCACGTTCCGGGGAACGGTGAACACTGAAGCTTTCTTT,CASTFRGTVNTEAFF
TRBD1,NA,TRBV29-1,17,TRBJ1-4,TGCAGCGTTGAGGCGGGGGACAGGGGGCAAGTGAATGAAAAACTGTTTTTT,CSVEAGDRGQVNEKLFF
TRBD1,NA,TRBV30,15,TRBJ1-2,TGTGCCTGGAGTAGGGGACAGCTTCTTGACTATGGCTACACCTTC,CAWSRGQLLDYGYTF
TRBD2,NA,TRBV7-9,15,TRBJ2-7,TGTGCCAGCAGCCAAAGGTTTGGACTAGGGTACGAGCAGTACTTC,CASSQRFGLGYEQYF
TRBD2,once,TRBV7-2,16,TRBJ2-2,TGTGCCAGCAGCCCGAACGGGGGGGCGAACACCGGGGAGCTGTTTTTT,CASSPNGGANTGELFF
NA,NA,TRBV7-9,13,TRBJ2-7,TGTGCCAGCAGCGCCCAGGGGTTGTACGAGCAGTACTTC,CASSAQGLYEQYF
NA,once,TRBV9,15,TRBJ2-2,TGTGCCAGCAGCGTGGGGCAGATCAACACCGGGGAGCTGTTTTTT,CASSVGQINTGELFF
NA,NA,TRBV5-6,16,TRBJ2-3,TGTGCCAGCAGCTCATCGTATAGCAGAAGCACAGATACGCAGTATTTT,CASSSSYSRSTDTQYF
NA,NA,TRBV2,13,TRBJ1-6,TGTGCCAGCAGTGGTGGAGGGGATGGAACCCTCCACTTT,CASSGGGDGTLHF
NA,NA,TRBV15,14,TRBJ2-3,TGTGCCACCAGCAGAGATTCGGGCACAGATACGCAGTATTTT,CATSRDSGTDTQYF
TRBD2,once,TRBV27,14,TRBJ2-7,TGTGCCAGCAGTTTCTCGGGACTATACTACGAGCAGTACTTC,CASSFSGLYYEQYF
NA,NA,TRBV2,15,TRBJ2-7,TGTGCCAGCAGTGAACGGGAGACAAGACACTACGAGCAGTACTTC,CASSERETRHYEQYF
TRBD1,NA,TRBV29-1,13,TRBJ1-2,TGCAGCGTTGATACGGACAGGGCGGGTGGCTACACCTTC,CSVDTDRAGGYTF
TRBD2,once,TRBV5-4,15,TRBJ2-2,TGTGCCAGCAGCTTTATAGCGGGGGGGCCCGGGGAGCTGTTTTTT,CASSFIAGGPGELFF
TRBD1,NA,TRBV6-1,15,TRBJ2-7,TGTGCCAGCAGGAACCAGGGACAGATCCCCTACGAGCAGTACTTC,CASRNQGQIPYEQYF
NA,NA,TRBV2,13,TRBJ2-4,TGTGCCAGCAGTGTGCGCGGCCTAAACATTCAGTACTTC,CASSVRGLNIQYF
NA,NA,TRBV6-6,12,TRBJ2-7,TGTGCCAGCAGTTTAAACTCCTACGAGCAGTACTTC,CASSLNSYEQYF
NA,NA,TRBV10-1,18,TRBJ1-4,TGCGCCAGGGTGGTTCGGGGGATCGGCAAGATAACTAATGAAAAACTGTTTTTT,CARVVRGIGKITNEKLFF
NA,NA,TRBV30,13,TRBJ2-2,TGTGCCTGGAGAGAGTACTACACCGGGGAGCTGTTTTTT,CAWREYYTGELFF
TRBD1,NA,TRBV6-6,14,TRBJ2-5,TGTGCCAGCAGGACAGGGGGTCCCCAAGAGACCCAGTACTTC,CASRTGGPQETQYF
TRBD1,NA,TRBV9,14,TRBJ1-4,TGTGCCAGCAGCGTCAGGGGGACTAATGAAAAACTGTTTTTT,CASSVRGTNEKLFF
TRBD1,few,TRBV19,15,TRBJ2-3,TGTGCCAGTAGTACGGGACAGGGGGCCGAAGATACGCAGTATTTT,CASSTGQGAEDTQYF
NA,NA,TRBV11-2,15,TRBJ1-1,TGTGCCAGCAGCTTAGGGGGCGCGGCGAACACTGAAGCTTTCTTT,CASSLGGAANTEAFF
NA,NA,TRBV11-3,16,TRBJ2-4,TGTGCCAGCAGCTTAGGGGCTAGCTTACCCAAAAACATTCAGTACTTC,CASSLGASLPKNIQYF
TRBD2,once,TRBV7-3,15,TRBJ2-2,TGTGCCAGCAGCTTAATAGCGGGGGGGGCCGGGGAGCTGTTTTTT,CASSLIAGGAGELFF
NA,NA,TRBV30,12,TRBJ2-5,TGTGCCTGGAACCGGGTTCAAGAGACCCAGTACTTC,CAWNRVQETQYF
TRBD2,NA,TRBV11-2,14,TRBJ2-7,TGTGCCAGCAACCCAGCGGGGTCTAGGTACGAGCAGTACTTC,CASNPAGSRYEQYF
TRBD1,NA,TRBV11-1,16,TRBJ2-1,TGTGCCAGCAGCTTAGGGCAGGGGGCGCCTACAATTGAGCAGTTCTTC,CASSLGQGAPTIEQFF
NA,NA,TRBV5-4,17,TRBJ1-2,TGTGCCAGCAGCTTGGGGGGGGGTGCCGAAGCTAACTATGGCTACACCTTC,CASSLGGGAEANYGYTF
NA,NA,TRBV30,12,TRBJ2-3,TGTGCCCGGGACTCGGGAACAGATACGCAGTATTTT,CARDSGTDTQYF
NA,NA,TRBV6-5,13,TRBJ1-2,TGTGCCAGCAGTTTGGACCGAAGCGGTGGCTACACCTTC,CASSLDRSGGYTF
TRBD1,NA,TRBV6-5,14,TRBJ1-5,TGTGCCAGCAGTTATCTGGACAGGGGGAAGCCCCAGCATTTT,CASSYLDRGKPQHF
NA,NA,TRBV18,15,TRBJ1-3,TGTGCCAGCTCACCTCAGGGGATTGCTGGAAACACCATATATTTT,CASSPQGIAGNTIYF
NA,NA,TRBV7-2,14,TRBJ2-5,TGTGCCAGCAGCGTGTCAGGGGACAAAGAGACCCAGTACTTC,CASSVSGDKETQYF
NA,NA,TRBV5-8,18,TRBJ2-2,TGTGCCAGCAGCCCCGGACTCGTTTGGGTGACGAACACCGGGGAGCTGTTTTTT,CASSPGLVWVTNTGELFF
NA,NA,TRBV6-6,13,TRBJ1-4,TGTGCCAGCAGCACCCAGGGATTAGAAAAACTGTTTTTT,CASSTQGLEKLFF